This paragraph covers one T cell receptor beta chain sequence. Assay used: immunoSEQ multiplex PCR; TCRdb lists only in-frame clones, some missing. The data contain 1.5 million to 2.5 million clones, about 95% of them seen just once; the ten biggest clones take up 1% to 1.5%. This record comes from a study of shared clonotypes between healthy human individuals. Naive CD8 cells, CD45RO-negative and positively selected for CCR7, excluded terminally differentiated effector memory CD45RA+ cells. This TCR derives from a man between 18 and 29 years old in good health. Sequencing was performed on naive CD8+ T cells sorted from blood.

The CDR3 DNA reads as TGTGCCAGCAGCTTATTTCTCCATCAGGCGCTAGGCACAGATACGCAGTATTTT. This sequence encodes CASSLFLHQALGTDTQYF. The rearrangement joins TRBV7-9 to TRBJ2-3; D call uncertain. The V end lost 2 bases, the J end lost 1 base, and 19 bases lay between the germline ends. This CDR3 has 18 residues. Germline CDR1 and CDR2: SEHNR and FQNEAQ (reference sequence).